This is a list of T cell receptor beta chains from one sample in a study of T cell responses to AZD1222 COVID-19 vaccine. Method: immunoSEQ multiplex PCR; TCRdb's copy keeps in-frame clones and lacks some. The table includes around 150,000 clones, roughly 88% detected once. The sample was peripheral blood, taken 28 days after the second AZD1222 dose. Source of these receptors: an adult who received the AZD1222 COVID-19 vaccine. Each CDR3 is given with its conserved first and last residue. D genes are given only for firm matches. Part of the rows lack a size; the others show once, few, many or a class for expanded clones.

abundance: once; j_gene: TRBJ1-4; v_gene: TRBV27; d_gene: .; CDR3nt: TGTGCCAGCAGTCGGACACTGGCGGGTGAAAAACTGTTTTTT; CDR3aa: CASSRTLAGEKLFF
abundance: .; j_gene: TRBJ1-2; v_gene: TRBV4-1; d_gene: TRBD1; CDR3nt: TGCGCCAGCAGCCCCCGGGACAGGCCCTATGGCTACACCTTC; CDR3aa: CASSPRDRPYGYTF
abundance: few; j_gene: TRBJ1-6; v_gene: TRBV3-1/TRBV3-2; d_gene: .; CDR3nt: TGTGCCAGCAGCCAAGGGAACGCGGGAGGGGAATCACCCCTCCACTTT; CDR3aa: CASSQGNAGGESPLHF
abundance: .; j_gene: TRBJ1-2; v_gene: TRBV5-1; d_gene: .; CDR3nt: TGCGCCAGCAGCGCCGGTCGCTATGGCTACACCTTC; CDR3aa: CASSAGRYGYTF
abundance: .; j_gene: TRBJ1-2; v_gene: TRBV12-3/TRBV12-4; d_gene: .; CDR3nt: TGTGCCAGCAGTTTCTCGACAGATCAAGGCTACACCTTC; CDR3aa: CASSFSTDQGYTF
abundance: .; j_gene: TRBJ2-3; v_gene: TRBV6-2/TRBV6-3; d_gene: .; CDR3nt: TGTGCCAGCAGCAGACTCTTTACAGATACGCAGTATTTT; CDR3aa: CASSRLFTDTQYF
abundance: few; j_gene: TRBJ2-3; v_gene: TRBV29-1; d_gene: .; CDR3nt: TGCAGCGTTGCCTTGATAGATACGCAGTATTTT; CDR3aa: CSVALIDTQYF
abundance: few; j_gene: TRBJ2-7; v_gene: TRBV5-1; d_gene: .; CDR3nt: TGCGCCAGCACCCCGGGTGGGGGTGAGTACGAGCAGTACTTC; CDR3aa: CASTPGGGEYEQYF
abundance: few; j_gene: TRBJ2-2; v_gene: TRBV5-1; d_gene: .; CDR3nt: TGCGCCAGCAGCTTAGGACAGTCGGGCACCGGGGAGCTGTTTTTT; CDR3aa: CASSLGQSGTGELFF
abundance: .; j_gene: TRBJ1-1; v_gene: TRBV30; d_gene: .; CDR3nt: TGTGCCTGGAGTGTGGGGCAGAATGAAGCTTTCTTT; CDR3aa: CAWSVGQNEAFF
abundance: .; j_gene: TRBJ1-4; v_gene: TRBV4-2; d_gene: .; CDR3nt: TGTGCCAGCAGCCTGCAGGGTGAAAAACTGTTTTTT; CDR3aa: CASSLQGEKLFF
abundance: .; j_gene: TRBJ2-7; v_gene: TRBV19; d_gene: .; CDR3nt: TGTGCCAGTAGTATTGCCGGGGCTTCCTACGAGCAGTACTTC; CDR3aa: CASSIAGASYEQYF
abundance: .; j_gene: TRBJ1-1; v_gene: TRBV7-9; d_gene: .; CDR3nt: TGTGCCAGCAGCTTGGACGTGAACACTGAAGCTTTCTTT; CDR3aa: CASSLDVNTEAFF
abundance: .; j_gene: TRBJ2-7; v_gene: TRBV4-3; d_gene: .; CDR3nt: TGCGCCAGCAGCCACTTCAGACAGGCCGAGCAGTACTTC; CDR3aa: CASSHFRQAEQYF
abundance: .; j_gene: TRBJ2-4; v_gene: TRBV12-3/TRBV12-4; d_gene: .; CDR3nt: TGTGCCAGCAGTTTACTAGCCAAAAACATTCAGTACTTC; CDR3aa: CASSLLAKNIQYF
abundance: .; j_gene: TRBJ1-3; v_gene: TRBV3-1/TRBV3-2; d_gene: .; CDR3nt: TGTGCCAGCAGCCCCCGCCCCGGTTCTCGAAACACCATATATTTT; CDR3aa: CASSPRPGSRNTIYF
abundance: .; j_gene: TRBJ2-3; v_gene: TRBV7-9; d_gene: TRBD1; CDR3nt: TGTGCCAGCAGTTCTGGGACAGAATACACAGATACGCAGTATTTT; CDR3aa: CASSSGTEYTDTQYF
abundance: .; j_gene: TRBJ2-7; v_gene: TRBV6-2/TRBV6-3; d_gene: TRBD1; CDR3nt: TGTGCCAGCAGTTATGAGCCAGGGGGCTACGAGCAGTACTTC; CDR3aa: CASSYEPGGYEQYF
abundance: .; j_gene: TRBJ2-5; v_gene: TRBV5-1; d_gene: .; CDR3nt: TGCGCCAGCAGCTTGGCCGGGGCAGAACAAGAGACCCAGTACTTC; CDR3aa: CASSLAGAEQETQYF
abundance: once; j_gene: TRBJ1-4; v_gene: TRBV3-1/TRBV3-2; d_gene: .; CDR3nt: TGTGCCAGCAGCCAAGCGAGAGGAGGGGAAAAACTGTTTTTT; CDR3aa: CASSQARGGEKLFF
abundance: .; j_gene: TRBJ2-7; v_gene: TRBV5-6; d_gene: .; CDR3nt: TGTGCCAGCAGCCCTACCGGGATGTACTACGAGCAGTACTTC; CDR3aa: CASSPTGMYYEQYF
abundance: .; j_gene: TRBJ1-5; v_gene: TRBV3-1/TRBV3-2; d_gene: .; CDR3nt: TGTGCCAGCAGCCAAGAATACGGGGCAGGTCAGCCCCAGCATTTT; CDR3aa: CASSQEYGAGQPQHF
abundance: .; j_gene: TRBJ1-1; v_gene: TRBV7-8; d_gene: .; CDR3nt: TGTGCCAGCAGGCCCAGGGGTCTGAACACTGAAGCTTTCTTT; CDR3aa: CASRPRGLNTEAFF
abundance: .; j_gene: TRBJ1-1; v_gene: TRBV18; d_gene: .; CDR3nt: TGTGCCAGCTCGCTCGCCCTCGGGGGTAATGAAGCTTTCTTT; CDR3aa: CASSLALGGNEAFF
abundance: .; j_gene: TRBJ1-1; v_gene: TRBV3-1/TRBV3-2; d_gene: .; CDR3nt: TGTGCCAGCAGCCAAGACAACGTTGAGGTACTGACTGAAGCTTTCTTT; CDR3aa: CASSQDNVEVLTEAFF
abundance: .; j_gene: TRBJ2-3; v_gene: TRBV11-2; d_gene: TRBD1; CDR3nt: TGTGCCAGCAGCTTAGGGACAGGACCGCTCACAGATACGCAGTATTTT; CDR3aa: CASSLGTGPLTDTQYF
abundance: .; j_gene: TRBJ2-7; v_gene: TRBV7-8; d_gene: .; CDR3nt: TGTGCCAGCAGCCTAGAGGCAGGGAGGGAGCAGTACTTC; CDR3aa: CASSLEAGREQYF
abundance: .; j_gene: TRBJ2-7; v_gene: TRBV6-5; d_gene: .; CDR3nt: TGTGCCAGCAGTTACTCGTCTGCGAGCAACGAGCAGTACTTC; CDR3aa: CASSYSSASNEQYF
abundance: .; j_gene: TRBJ2-7; v_gene: TRBV5-8; d_gene: .; CDR3nt: TGTGCCAGCAGCTGGGAAGTTCGCTACGAGCAGTACTTC; CDR3aa: CASSWEVRYEQYF
abundance: .; j_gene: TRBJ2-3; v_gene: TRBV29-1; d_gene: .; CDR3nt: TGCAGCGTTGAAACACGGGGAGATAGAGCCACAGATACGCAGTATTTT; CDR3aa: CSVETRGDRATDTQYF
abundance: .; j_gene: TRBJ2-3; v_gene: TRBV6-4; d_gene: .; CDR3nt: TGTGCCAGCAGTGACTCGATTGAGGGGGGCACAGATACGCAGTATTTT; CDR3aa: CASSDSIEGGTDTQYF
abundance: few; j_gene: TRBJ1-1; v_gene: TRBV10-3; d_gene: .; CDR3nt: TGTGCCATCATGGCCCTATACGGTAACTCGAACACTGAAGCTTTCTTT; CDR3aa: CAIMALYGNSNTEAFF
abundance: few; j_gene: TRBJ1-1; v_gene: TRBV7-9; d_gene: .; CDR3nt: TGTGCCAGCAGCCCCTCCGCCCCGAACACTGAAGCTTTCTTT; CDR3aa: CASSPSAPNTEAFF
abundance: .; j_gene: TRBJ2-2; v_gene: TRBV15; d_gene: .; CDR3nt: TGTGCCACCAGCAGACGGACCGGGGAGCTGTTTTTT; CDR3aa: CATSRRTGELFF
abundance: .; j_gene: TRBJ2-7; v_gene: TRBV30; d_gene: .; CDR3nt: TGTGCCTGGAGGGAGACCATTTACGAGCAGTACTTC; CDR3aa: CAWRETIYEQYF
abundance: .; j_gene: TRBJ2-7; v_gene: TRBV5-6; d_gene: TRBD1; CDR3nt: TGTGCCAGCAGCTTAATGACAGGGCTCGAGCAGTACTTC; CDR3aa: CASSLMTGLEQYF
abundance: .; j_gene: TRBJ1-5; v_gene: TRBV28; d_gene: .; CDR3nt: TGTGCCAGCAATCCCGGACAGAGCAATCAGCCCCAGCATTTT; CDR3aa: CASNPGQSNQPQHF
abundance: .; j_gene: TRBJ1-5; v_gene: TRBV7-8; d_gene: .; CDR3nt: TGTGCCAGCAGCTTATCAGGAGAACGTAGCAATCAGCCCCAGCATTTT; CDR3aa: CASSLSGERSNQPQHF
abundance: once; j_gene: TRBJ1-6; v_gene: TRBV6-4; d_gene: .; CDR3nt: TGTGCCAGCAGTGACTCGATAGTAGGGTCACCCCTCCACTTT; CDR3aa: CASSDSIVGSPLHF
abundance: .; j_gene: TRBJ1-2; v_gene: TRBV9; d_gene: .; CDR3nt: TGTGCCAGCAGCCCCTCGCCGACTCTCGCTAACTATGGCTACACCTTC; CDR3aa: CASSPSPTLANYGYTF
abundance: .; j_gene: TRBJ1-2; v_gene: TRBV5-1; d_gene: .; CDR3nt: TGCGCCAGCAGGTTCGAGTCTTATGGCTACACCTTC; CDR3aa: CASRFESYGYTF
abundance: many; j_gene: TRBJ2-2; v_gene: TRBV6-1; d_gene: TRBD2; CDR3nt: TGTGCCAGCAGTGACAGACTAGCGGGGGGGAACACCGGGGAGCTGTTTTTT; CDR3aa: CASSDRLAGGNTGELFF
abundance: .; j_gene: TRBJ2-7; v_gene: TRBV3-1/TRBV3-2; d_gene: .; CDR3nt: TGTGCCAGCAGCCAAGTCCACAGGGTGGGAGAGCAGTACTTC; CDR3aa: CASSQVHRVGEQYF
abundance: .; j_gene: TRBJ1-1; v_gene: TRBV12-3/TRBV12-4; d_gene: .; CDR3nt: TGTGCCAGCAGTTTAGAAGTGTGGGGAGAAGCTTTCTTT; CDR3aa: CASSLEVWGEAFF
abundance: .; j_gene: TRBJ1-1; v_gene: TRBV20-1; d_gene: .; CDR3nt: TGCAGTGCGTGGGTCAACACTGAAGCTTTCTTT; CDR3aa: CSAWVNTEAFF
abundance: .; j_gene: TRBJ2-7; v_gene: TRBV10-3; d_gene: TRBD1; CDR3nt: TGTGCCATCAGAGGGACAGGGGGGTACGAGCAGTACTTC; CDR3aa: CAIRGTGGYEQYF
abundance: .; j_gene: TRBJ1-6; v_gene: TRBV4-1; d_gene: .; CDR3nt: TGCGCCAGCAGCCAAGACCCTTCTACGGGATTCAGGACCTATAATTCACCCCTCCACTTT; CDR3aa: CASSQDPSTGFRTYNSPLHF